Only one count was recorded for the clone carrying this TCR beta chain. Its antigen remains unknown. The entry originates in a study of Ad26.COV2.S vaccination and SARS-CoV-2 variants. Points from the study as a whole: People who got the vaccine had more spike-specific TCR breadth than people who got placebo. TCR breadth and depth estimates may have understated total T cell responses.

Measured with immunoSEQ multiplex PCR; TCRdb has only the in-frame clones, and not every one. The repertoire consists of roughly 400,000 clones, with approximately 91% occurring once and the leading ten covering 1.5% to 2%. This CDR3 contains 14 residues. V shed 0 bases and J 4 bases; nucleotides not matched to a gene: 3. CDR1 is SGHRS, CDR2 YFSETQ, per germline. Specified treatment: approximately 18 received Ad26.COV2.S at low or high dose, single or two shots; five or six received placebo; per-sample allocation not given. All samples were drawn on day 63, counting from the first vaccine or placebo injection. The vaccine antigen was prefusion-stabilized Wuhan SARS-CoV-2 spike.

The chain links TRBV5-1 to TRBJ1-2; 7 bases are a match to TRBD1. The source of this sequence is a person between 18 and 60 years old who received the Ad26.COV2.S COVID-19 vaccine or a placebo. The sequences come from peripheral blood, collected in a trial of Ad26.COV2.S vaccine versus placebo. The CDR3 DNA sequence: TGCGCCAGCAGCTTGGAAGGGACAGCCTATGGCTACACCTTC. This gives the protein CASSLEGTAYGYTF.